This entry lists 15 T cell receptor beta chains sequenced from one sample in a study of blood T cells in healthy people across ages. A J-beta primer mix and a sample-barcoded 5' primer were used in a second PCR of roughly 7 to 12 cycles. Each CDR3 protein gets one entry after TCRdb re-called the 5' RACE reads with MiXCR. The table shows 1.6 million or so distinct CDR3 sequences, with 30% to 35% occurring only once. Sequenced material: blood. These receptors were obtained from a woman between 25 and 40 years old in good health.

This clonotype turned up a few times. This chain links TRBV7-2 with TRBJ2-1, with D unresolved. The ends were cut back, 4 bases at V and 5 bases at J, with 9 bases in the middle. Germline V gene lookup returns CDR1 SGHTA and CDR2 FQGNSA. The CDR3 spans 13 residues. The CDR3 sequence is CASSSNRDNEQFF. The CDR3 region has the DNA TGTGCCAGCAGCTCCAATAGAGACAATGAGCAGTTCTTC. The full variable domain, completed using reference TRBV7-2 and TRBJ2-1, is GAGVSQSPSNKVTEKGKDVELRCDPISGHTALYWYRQSLGQGLEFLIYFQGNSAPDKSGLPSDRFSAERTGGSVSTLTIQRTQQEDSAVYLCASSSNRDNEQFFGPGTRLTVL.

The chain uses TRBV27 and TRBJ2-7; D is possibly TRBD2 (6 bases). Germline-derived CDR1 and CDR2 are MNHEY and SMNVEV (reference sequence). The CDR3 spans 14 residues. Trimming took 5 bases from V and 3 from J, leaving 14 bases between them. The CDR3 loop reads CASSPRDSNYEQYF. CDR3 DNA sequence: TGTGCCAGCAGTCCCCGGGACTCTAACTACGAGCAGTACTTC.

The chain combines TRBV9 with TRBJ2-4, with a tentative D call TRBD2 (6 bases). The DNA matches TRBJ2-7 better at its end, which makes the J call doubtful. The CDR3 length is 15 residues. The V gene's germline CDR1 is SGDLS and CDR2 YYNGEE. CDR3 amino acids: CASSLSGSMNYEQYF. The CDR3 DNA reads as TGTGCCAGCAGCCTTAGCGGAAGTATGAACTACGAGCAGTACTTC.

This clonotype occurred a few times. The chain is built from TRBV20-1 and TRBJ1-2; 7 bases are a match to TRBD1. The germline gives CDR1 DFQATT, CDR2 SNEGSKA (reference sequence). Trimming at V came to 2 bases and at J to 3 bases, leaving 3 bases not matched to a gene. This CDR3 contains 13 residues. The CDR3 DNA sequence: TGCAGTGCTAGAAGGGACAGACACTATGGCTACACCTTC. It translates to CSARRDRHYGYTF.

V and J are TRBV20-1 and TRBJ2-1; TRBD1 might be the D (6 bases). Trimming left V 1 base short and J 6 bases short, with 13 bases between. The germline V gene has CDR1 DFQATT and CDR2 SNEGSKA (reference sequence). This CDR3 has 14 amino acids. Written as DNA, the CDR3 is TGCAGTGCTAGAGCTAGCAGGGGCCTCAATGAGCAGTTCTTC. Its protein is CSARASRGLNEQFF.

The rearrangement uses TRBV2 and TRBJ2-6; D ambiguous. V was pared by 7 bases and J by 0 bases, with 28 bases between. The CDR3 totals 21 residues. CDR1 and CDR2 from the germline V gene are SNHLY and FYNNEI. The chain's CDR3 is CASTKTPRPRSNVSGANVLTF. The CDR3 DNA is TGTGCCAGCACTAAAACCCCCAGGCCTCGAAGCAACGTCTCTGGGGCCAACGTCCTGACTTTC.

The CDR3 here is CASSRRPRGDTQYF. The DNA for the CDR3 is TGTGCCAGCAGCCGACGTCCCCGAGGGGATACGCAGTATTTT. This chain uses TRBV3-1 with TRBJ2-3, with D tentatively TRBD2 (5 bases). Looked up from germline, CDR1 is LGHDT and CDR2 is YNNKEL (reference sequence). The CDR3 is 14 amino acids. Trimming took off 4 bases at V and 6 bases at J, with 14 bases between the two ends.

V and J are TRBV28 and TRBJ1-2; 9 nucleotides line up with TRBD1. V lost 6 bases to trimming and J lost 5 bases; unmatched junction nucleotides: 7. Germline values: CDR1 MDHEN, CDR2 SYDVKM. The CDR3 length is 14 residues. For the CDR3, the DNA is TGTGCCAGCAGCTACTGGGGACAGGGTTATGGCTACACCTTC. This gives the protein CASSYWGQGYGYTF.

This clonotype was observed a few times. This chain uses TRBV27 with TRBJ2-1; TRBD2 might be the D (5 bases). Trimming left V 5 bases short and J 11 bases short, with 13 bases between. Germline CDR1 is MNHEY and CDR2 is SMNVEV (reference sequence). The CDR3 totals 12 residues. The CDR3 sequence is CASSPSRGKQFF. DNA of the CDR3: TGTGCCAGCAGTCCCAGCCGGGGTAAGCAGTTCTTC.

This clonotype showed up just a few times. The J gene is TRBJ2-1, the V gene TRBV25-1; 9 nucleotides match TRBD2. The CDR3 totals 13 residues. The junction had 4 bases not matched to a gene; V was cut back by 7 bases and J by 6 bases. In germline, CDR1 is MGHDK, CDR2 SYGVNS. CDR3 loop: CASTSGNLNEQFF. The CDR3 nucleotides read TGTGCCAGCACTAGCGGGAACCTCAATGAGCAGTTCTTC.

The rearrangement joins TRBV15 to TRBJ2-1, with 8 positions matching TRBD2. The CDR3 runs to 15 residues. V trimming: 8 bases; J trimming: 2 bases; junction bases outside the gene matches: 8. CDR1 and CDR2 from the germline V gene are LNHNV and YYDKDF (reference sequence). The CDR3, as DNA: TGTGCCACCGGTGACGGGAGGGCGGCCTACAATGAGCAGTTCTTC. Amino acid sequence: CATGDGRAAYNEQFF.

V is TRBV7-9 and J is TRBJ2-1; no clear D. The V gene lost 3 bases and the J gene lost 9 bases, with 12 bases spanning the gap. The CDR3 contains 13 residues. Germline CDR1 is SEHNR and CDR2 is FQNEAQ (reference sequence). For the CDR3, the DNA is TGTGCCAGCAGCTTCGGTGGAGCGATTGAGCAGTTCTTC. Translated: CASSFGGAIEQFF.

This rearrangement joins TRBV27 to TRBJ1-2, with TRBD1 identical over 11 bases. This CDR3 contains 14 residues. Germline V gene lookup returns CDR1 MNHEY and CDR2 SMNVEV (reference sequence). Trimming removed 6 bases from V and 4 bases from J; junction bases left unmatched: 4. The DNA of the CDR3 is TGTGCCAGCAGGACCGGACAGGGGGCCTATGGCTACACCTTC. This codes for CASRTGQGAYGYTF.

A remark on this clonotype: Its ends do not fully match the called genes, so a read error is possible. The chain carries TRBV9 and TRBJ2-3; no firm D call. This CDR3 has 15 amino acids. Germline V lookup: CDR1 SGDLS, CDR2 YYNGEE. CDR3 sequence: CAGSERPFPTDTQYF. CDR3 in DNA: TGTGCCGGCAGCGAGAGACCCTTCCCCACAGATACGCAGTATTTT. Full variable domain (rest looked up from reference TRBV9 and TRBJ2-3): DSGVTQTPKHLITATGQRVTLRCSPRSGDLSVYWYQQSLDQGLQFLIQYYNGEERAKGNILERFSAQQFPDLHSELNLSSLELGDSALYFCAGSERPFPTDTQYFGPGTRLTVL.

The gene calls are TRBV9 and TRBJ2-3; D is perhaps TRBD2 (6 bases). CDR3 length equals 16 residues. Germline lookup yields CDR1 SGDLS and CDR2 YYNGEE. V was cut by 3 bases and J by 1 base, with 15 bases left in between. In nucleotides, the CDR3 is TGTGCCAGCAGCGCCGGGGGAGGCGAGGGCACAGATACGCAGTATTTT. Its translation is CASSAGGGEGTDTQYF. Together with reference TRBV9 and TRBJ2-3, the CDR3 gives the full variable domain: DSGVTQTPKHLITATGQRVTLRCSPRSGDLSVYWYQQSLDQGLQFLIQYYNGEERAKGNILERFSAQQFPDLHSELNLSSLELGDSALYFCASSAGGGEGTDTQYFGPGTRLTVL.